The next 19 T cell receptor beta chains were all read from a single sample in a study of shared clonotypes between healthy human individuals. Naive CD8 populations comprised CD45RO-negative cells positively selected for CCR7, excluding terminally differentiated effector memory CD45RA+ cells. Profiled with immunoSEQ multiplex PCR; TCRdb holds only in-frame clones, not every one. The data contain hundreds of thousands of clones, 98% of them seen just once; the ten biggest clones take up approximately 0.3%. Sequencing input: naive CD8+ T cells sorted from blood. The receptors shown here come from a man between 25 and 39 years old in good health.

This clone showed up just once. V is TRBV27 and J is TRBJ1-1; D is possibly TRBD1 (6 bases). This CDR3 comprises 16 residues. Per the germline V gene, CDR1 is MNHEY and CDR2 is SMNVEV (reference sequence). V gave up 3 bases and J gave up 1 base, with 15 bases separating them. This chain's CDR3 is CASSFLQGRGNTEAFF. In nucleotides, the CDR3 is TGTGCCAGCAGTTTCCTGCAGGGGAGGGGGAACACTGAAGCTTTCTTT.

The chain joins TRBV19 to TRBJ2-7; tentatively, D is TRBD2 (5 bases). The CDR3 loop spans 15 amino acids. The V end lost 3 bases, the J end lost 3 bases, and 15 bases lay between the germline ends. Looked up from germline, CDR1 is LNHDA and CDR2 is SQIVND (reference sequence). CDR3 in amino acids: CASSMERLPVYEQYF. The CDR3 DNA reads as TGTGCCAGTAGTATGGAGAGACTACCCGTCTACGAGCAGTACTTC.

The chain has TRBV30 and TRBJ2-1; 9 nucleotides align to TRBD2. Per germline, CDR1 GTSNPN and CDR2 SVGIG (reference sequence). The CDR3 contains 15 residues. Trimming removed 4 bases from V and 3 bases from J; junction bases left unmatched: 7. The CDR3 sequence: CAWIPGSGGYNEQFF. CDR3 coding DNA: TGTGCCTGGATCCCGGGTAGCGGGGGCTACAATGAGCAGTTCTTC. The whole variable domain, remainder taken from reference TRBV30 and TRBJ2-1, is SQTIHQWPATLVQPVGSPLSLECTVEGTSNPNLYWYRQAAGRGLQLLFYSVGIGQISSEVPQNLSASRPQDRQFILSSKKLLLSDSGFYLCAWIPGSGGYNEQFFGPGTRLTVL.

CDR3 amino acids: CASSVADSYNEQFF. DNA of the CDR3: TGTGCCAGCAGTGTAGCGGACTCCTACAATGAGCAGTTCTTC. The chain joins TRBV6-4 to TRBJ2-1; TRBD2 might be the D (6 bases). The CDR3 runs to 14 residues. Germline V gene data show CDR1 as MRHNA and CDR2 as SNTAGT. Trimming cost V 4 bases and J 0 bases, with 7 bases left between them.

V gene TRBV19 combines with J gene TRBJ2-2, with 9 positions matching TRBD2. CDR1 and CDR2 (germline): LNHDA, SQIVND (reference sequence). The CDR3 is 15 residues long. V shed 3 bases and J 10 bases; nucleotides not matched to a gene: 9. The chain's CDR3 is CASSIFSGRGAELFF. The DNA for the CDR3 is TGTGCCAGTAGTATTTTTAGCGGGAGAGGCGCGGAGCTGTTTTTT.

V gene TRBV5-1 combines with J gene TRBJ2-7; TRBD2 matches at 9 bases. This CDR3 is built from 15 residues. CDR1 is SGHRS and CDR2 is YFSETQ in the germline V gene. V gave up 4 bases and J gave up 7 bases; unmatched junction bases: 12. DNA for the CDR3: TGCGCCAGCAGCCCAGGACTAGCGATCTTGGGAGAGCAGTACTTC. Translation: CASSPGLAILGEQYF. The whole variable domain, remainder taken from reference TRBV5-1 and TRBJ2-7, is KAGVTQTPRYLIKTRGQQVTLSCSPISGHRSVSWYQQTPGQGLQFLFEYFSETQRNKGNFPGRFSGRQFSNSRSEMNVSTLELGDSALYLCASSPGLAILGEQYFGPGTRLTVT.

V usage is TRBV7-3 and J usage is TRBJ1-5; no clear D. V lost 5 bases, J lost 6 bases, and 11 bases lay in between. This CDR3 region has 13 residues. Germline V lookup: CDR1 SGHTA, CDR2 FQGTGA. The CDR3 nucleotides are TGTGCCAGCAGCCCAGACCAACTTCAGCCCCAGCATTTT. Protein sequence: CASSPDQLQPQHF.

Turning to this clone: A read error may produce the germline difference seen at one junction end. CDR3 DNA: TGTGCCAGTAGCATAGGGACTAGCGAAATTTACAATGAGCAGTTCTTC. It codes for CASSIGTSEIYNEQFF. The chain recombines TRBV19 with TRBJ2-1, with 10 bases aligning to TRBD2. The CDR3 contains 16 residues. From germline, CDR1 is LNHDA and CDR2 SQIVND (reference sequence).

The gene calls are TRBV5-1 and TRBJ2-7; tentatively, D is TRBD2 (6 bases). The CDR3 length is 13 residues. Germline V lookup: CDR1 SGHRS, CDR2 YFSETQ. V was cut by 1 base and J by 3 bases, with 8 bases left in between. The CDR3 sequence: CASSLRTNYEQYF. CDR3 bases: TGCGCCAGCAGCTTGCGGACTAACTACGAGCAGTACTTC. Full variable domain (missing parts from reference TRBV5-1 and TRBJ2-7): KAGVTQTPRYLIKTRGQQVTLSCSPISGHRSVSWYQQTPGQGLQFLFEYFSETQRNKGNFPGRFSGRQFSNSRSEMNVSTLELGDSALYLCASSLRTNYEQYFGPGTRLTVT.

DNA for the CDR3: TGCGCCAGCAGCTTGGAGGGGGCGGATTATGGCTACACCTTC. Protein sequence: CASSLEGADYGYTF. The rearrangement joins TRBV5-1 to TRBJ1-2, with 7 bases lining up with TRBD1. Germline V gene lookup returns CDR1 SGHRS and CDR2 YFSETQ. Trimming removed 0 bases from V and 5 bases from J; junction bases left unmatched: 4. There are 14 residues in the CDR3.

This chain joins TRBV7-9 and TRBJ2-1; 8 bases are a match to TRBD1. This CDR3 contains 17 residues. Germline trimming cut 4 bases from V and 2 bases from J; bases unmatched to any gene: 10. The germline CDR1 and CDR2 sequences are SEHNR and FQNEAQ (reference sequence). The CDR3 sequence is CASSSRLDRAPYNEQFF. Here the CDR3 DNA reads TGTGCCAGCAGCTCCCGTTTGGACAGGGCGCCCTACAATGAGCAGTTCTTC. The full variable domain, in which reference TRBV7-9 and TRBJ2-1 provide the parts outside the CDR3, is DTGVSQNPRHKITKRGQNVTFRCDPISEHNRLYWYRQTLGQGPEFLTYFQNEAQLEKSRLLSDRFSAERPKGSFSTLEIQRTEQGDSAMYLCASSSRLDRAPYNEQFFGPGTRLTVL.

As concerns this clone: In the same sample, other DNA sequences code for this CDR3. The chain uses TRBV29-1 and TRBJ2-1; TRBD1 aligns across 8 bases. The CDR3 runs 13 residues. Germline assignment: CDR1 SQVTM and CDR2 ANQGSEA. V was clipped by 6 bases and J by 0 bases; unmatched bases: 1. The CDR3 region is CSVDRVSYNEQFF. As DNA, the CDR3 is TGCAGCGTGGACAGGGTCTCCTACAATGAGCAGTTCTTC.

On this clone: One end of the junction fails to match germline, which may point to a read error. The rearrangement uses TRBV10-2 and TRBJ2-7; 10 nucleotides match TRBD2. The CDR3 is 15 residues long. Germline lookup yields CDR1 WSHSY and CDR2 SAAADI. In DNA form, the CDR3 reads TGCGCCAGCAAAAGGCTAGCGGGAGCCTCCGACGAGCAGTACTTC. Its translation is CASKRLAGASDEQYF.

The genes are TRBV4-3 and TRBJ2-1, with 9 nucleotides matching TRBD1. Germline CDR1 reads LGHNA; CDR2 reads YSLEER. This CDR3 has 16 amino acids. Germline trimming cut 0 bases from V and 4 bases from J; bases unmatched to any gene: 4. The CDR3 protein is CASSQEGQGAYNEQFF. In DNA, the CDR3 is TGCGCCAGCAGCCAAGAGGGACAGGGTGCGTACAATGAGCAGTTCTTC.

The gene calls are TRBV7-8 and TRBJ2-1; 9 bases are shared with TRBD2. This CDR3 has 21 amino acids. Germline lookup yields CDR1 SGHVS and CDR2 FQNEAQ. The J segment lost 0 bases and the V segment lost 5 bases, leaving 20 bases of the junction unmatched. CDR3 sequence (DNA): TGTGCCAGCAGCCAACATTCGGGACTAGCCGCTACCAGCCCCTCCTACAATGAGCAGTTCTTC. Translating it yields CASSQHSGLAATSPSYNEQFF.

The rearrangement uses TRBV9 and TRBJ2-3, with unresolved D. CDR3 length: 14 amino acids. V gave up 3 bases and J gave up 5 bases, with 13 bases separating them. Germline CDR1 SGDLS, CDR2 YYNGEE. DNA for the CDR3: TGTGCCAGCAGCGACCCGAACAAGGAAGATACGCAGTATTTT. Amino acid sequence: CASSDPNKEDTQYF.

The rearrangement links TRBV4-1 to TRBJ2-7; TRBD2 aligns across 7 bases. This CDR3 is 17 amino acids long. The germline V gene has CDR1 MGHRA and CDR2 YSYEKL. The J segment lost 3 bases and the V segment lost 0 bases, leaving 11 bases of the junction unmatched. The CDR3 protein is CASSQEGYPGGRYEQYF. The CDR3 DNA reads TGCGCCAGCAGCCAAGAGGGGTATCCGGGAGGACGCTACGAGCAGTACTTC.

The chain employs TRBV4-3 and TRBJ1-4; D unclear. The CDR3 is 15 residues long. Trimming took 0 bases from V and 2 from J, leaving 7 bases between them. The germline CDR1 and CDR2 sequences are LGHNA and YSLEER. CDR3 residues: CASSQDTGTNEKLFF. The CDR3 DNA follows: TGCGCCAGCAGCCAAGATACGGGGACTAATGAAAAACTGTTTTTT.

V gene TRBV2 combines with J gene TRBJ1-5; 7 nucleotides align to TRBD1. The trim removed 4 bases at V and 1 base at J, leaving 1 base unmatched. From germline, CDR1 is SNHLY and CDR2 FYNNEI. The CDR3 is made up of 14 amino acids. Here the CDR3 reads CASSGDSSNQPQHF. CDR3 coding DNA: TGTGCCAGCAGTGGGGACAGCAGCAATCAGCCCCAGCATTTT.